Listed below are T cell receptor beta chains from one sample, sequenced in a study of blood T cell repertoires in COVID-19. Produced via immunoSEQ multiplex PCR; TCRdb's table is partial and in-frame only. This sample has just under 35,000 clones, with more than 70% found just once. Specimen: peripheral blood. Receptor source: a human donor in a cohort sampled during active COVID-19. CDR3s include the opening cysteine and the closing phenylalanine or tryptophan. D genes are given only for firm matches. Size is omitted from some rows. Given values are once, few, many or a class for expanded clones.

D gene	V gene	J gene	clone size	CDR3 protein	CDR3 DNA
TRBD2	TRBV5-4	TRBJ2-1	few	CASSLDSGRNNEQFF	TGTGCCAGCAGCTTGGATAGCGGGCGTAACAATGAGCAGTTCTTC
NA	TRBV4-3	TRBJ2-2	NA	CASSQGARGAANTGELFF	TGCGCCAGCAGCCAAGGGGCCCGGGGGGCCGCGAACACCGGGGAGCTGTTTTTT
TRBD1	TRBV19	TRBJ2-2	NA	CASKEWTGGSGELFF	TGTGCCAGTAAAGAGTGGACAGGGGGGTCCGGGGAGCTGTTTTTT
NA	TRBV5-1	TRBJ2-7	NA	CASSSYQVPYEQYF	TGCGCCAGCAGCTCCTACCAGGTCCCCTACGAGCAGTACTTC
TRBD1	TRBV6-5	TRBJ2-7	once	CASLTGTVSYEQYF	TGTGCCAGTCTGACCGGGACAGTCTCCTACGAGCAGTACTTC
NA	TRBV7-6	TRBJ2-2	NA	CASRALGASNTGELFF	TGTGCCAGCAGGGCGTTGGGGGCATCGAACACCGGGGAGCTGTTTTTT
TRBD1	TRBV27	TRBJ2-1	NA	CASSLTRGQGHNEQFF	TGTGCCAGCAGCTTAACACGGGGACAGGGGCACAATGAGCAGTTCTTC
TRBD1	TRBV7-3	TRBJ2-2	NA	CASSLTGQGAPSGELFF	TGTGCCAGCAGCTTAACGGGACAGGGAGCCCCTTCCGGGGAGCTGTTTTTT
NA	TRBV7-7	TRBJ2-2	NA	CASSLASANTGELFF	TGTGCTAGCAGCTTAGCCAGCGCGAACACCGGGGAGCTGTTTTTT
NA	TRBV11-2	TRBJ2-7	NA	CASSLDLISYEQYF	TGTGCCAGCAGCTTAGATCTGATCAGCTACGAGCAGTACTTC
NA	TRBV3-1/TRBV3-2	TRBJ1-2	NA	CASSQGRRAWGGHGYTF	TGTGCCAGCAGCCAAGGTCGTCGGGCTTGGGGAGGTCATGGCTACACCTTC
NA	TRBV19	TRBJ1-5	NA	CASSLQRGRNQPQHF	TGTGCCAGTAGTCTACAAAGGGGGAGAAATCAGCCCCAGCATTTT
TRBD1	TRBV9	TRBJ2-7	NA	CASSVGQGGYEQYF	TGTGCCAGCAGCGTTGGACAGGGTGGCTACGAGCAGTACTTC
NA	TRBV7-9	TRBJ1-3	NA	CASSLYARNTIYF	TGTGCCAGCAGCTTGTACGCGAGAAACACCATATATTTT
TRBD2	TRBV28	TRBJ2-3	once	CASSPTSGGTDTQYF	TGTGCCAGCAGTCCAACTAGCGGGGGCACAGATACGCAGTATTTT
NA	TRBV6-5	TRBJ1-2	NA	CASSSGALGRGYTF	TGTGCCAGCAGCTCGGGAGCCCTCGGTCGGGGCTACACCTTC
NA	TRBV27	TRBJ1-3	NA	CASSLTLTGTGNTIYF	TGTGCCAGCAGTTTAACCCTAACAGGGACGGGAAACACCATATATTTT
NA	TRBV10-3	TRBJ1-5	NA	CACGGEGQPQHF	TGTGCCTGCGGGGGGGAGGGTCAGCCCCAGCATTTT
TRBD2	TRBV6-5	TRBJ2-1	NA	CASIRGLDSYNEQFF	TGTGCCAGCATACGAGGACTAGACTCCTACAATGAGCAGTTCTTC
TRBD1	TRBV19	TRBJ2-5	NA	CASSTGQGLFNQETQYF	TGTGCCAGTAGCACCGGACAGGGCCTATTCAATCAAGAGACCCAGTACTTC
TRBD1	TRBV11-3	TRBJ2-7	few	CASSAGTGRSYEQYF	TGTGCCAGCAGCGCGGGGACAGGGAGGTCCTACGAGCAGTACTTC
NA	TRBV9	TRBJ2-5	few	CASSVGSHSQETQYF	TGTGCCAGCAGCGTAGGATCCCACAGCCAAGAGACCCAGTACTTC
TRBD1	TRBV7-6	TRBJ2-7	NA	CASSKGDSYGPYEQYF	TGTGCCAGCAGCAAGGGGGACAGTTACGGTCCCTACGAGCAGTACTTC
TRBD1	TRBV2	TRBJ1-4	NA	CASSDQGASLEKLFF	TGTGCCAGCAGTGACCAGGGGGCATCGTTGGAAAAACTGTTTTTT
TRBD2	TRBV6-5	TRBJ2-5	once	CASSPPGAGFKTQYF	TGTGCCAGCTCCCCCCCGGGAGCGGGGTTTAAGACCCAGTACTTC
TRBD1	TRBV5-4	TRBJ1-6	NA	CASSLEDRWNSPLHF	TGTGCCAGCAGCTTGGAGGACAGGTGGAATTCACCCCTCCACTTT
NA	TRBV19	TRBJ2-3	NA	CASSMQTSTDTQYF	TGTGCCAGTAGTATGCAGACTAGCACAGATACGCAGTATTTT
NA	TRBV19	TRBJ2-6	NA	CAAALGFSGANVLTF	TGTGCCGCGGCACTTGGGTTCTCCGGGGCCAACGTCCTGACTTTC
NA	TRBV12-3/TRBV12-4	TRBJ1-2	once	CASSLGRGYTF	TGTGCCAGCAGCCTGGGGAGGGGCTACACCTTC
NA	TRBV6-2/TRBV6-3	TRBJ1-3	NA	CASSLQDSGNTIYF	TGTGCCAGCAGCCTCCAGGACTCTGGAAACACCATATATTTT
TRBD1	TRBV19	TRBJ1-5	NA	CASSVRPGQGTYGQPQHF	TGTGCCAGTAGTGTACGCCCGGGACAGGGGACCTACGGTCAGCCCCAGCATTTT
TRBD2	TRBV11-2	TRBJ2-2	NA	CASSLDSLAGGIGELFF	TGTGCCAGCAGCTTAGATTCACTAGCGGGGGGTATCGGGGAGCTGTTTTTT
TRBD1	TRBV6-5	TRBJ2-5	NA	CASRGTAQETQYF	TGTGCCAGCAGGGGGACAGCACAAGAGACCCAGTACTTC
TRBD1	TRBV7-2	TRBJ1-3	few	CASSLIQGAHTIYF	TGTGCCAGCAGCTTAATCCAGGGGGCACACACCATATATTTT
NA	TRBV2	TRBJ2-2	NA	CASSERGGSGELFF	TGTGCCAGCAGTGAAAGGGGAGGTTCCGGGGAGCTGTTTTTT
NA	TRBV5-1	TRBJ1-2	NA	CASSLEVARVGGYTF	TGCGCCAGCAGCTTGGAAGTGGCACGGGTCGGGGGCTACACCTTC
NA	TRBV5-1	TRBJ2-2	NA	CASSTGLNTGELFF	TGCGCCAGCAGCACCGGACTGAACACCGGGGAGCTGTTTTTT
NA	TRBV9	TRBJ2-3	NA	CASSVTSGRDTQYF	TGTGCCAGCAGCGTTACGTCGGGGAGGGATACGCAGTATTTT
TRBD1	TRBV24-1	TRBJ1-1	NA	CATSDAGTGGYTEAFF	TGTGCCACCAGTGATGCCGGGACAGGGGGTTACACTGAAGCTTTCTTT
NA	TRBV19	TRBJ1-5	NA	CASSAGGRNQPQHF	TGTGCCAGTAGTGCGGGGGGTCGCAATCAGCCCCAGCATTTT
NA	TRBV4-3	TRBJ1-4	NA	CASSLRGGTRVATNEKLFF	TGCGCCAGCAGCCTCCGGGGAGGGACAAGGGTTGCAACTAATGAAAAACTGTTTTTT
NA	TRBV4-3	TRBJ1-1	NA	CASSQPGSGNTEAFF	TGCGCCAGCAGCCAACCGGGATCAGGGAACACTGAAGCTTTCTTT
TRBD1	TRBV7-9	TRBJ2-5	NA	CASSRGQGQETQYF	TGTGCCAGCAGCAGAGGACAGGGCCAAGAGACCCAGTACTTC
NA	TRBV6-1	TRBJ2-7	NA	CASSEQGYEQYF	TGTGCCAGCAGTGAACAGGGCTACGAGCAGTACTTC
TRBD1	TRBV6-2/TRBV6-3	TRBJ2-7	NA	CASSYRDRASSEQYF	TGTGCCAGCAGTTACAGGGACAGGGCGTCATCCGAGCAGTACTTC
NA	TRBV6-5	TRBJ2-7	NA	CASRETGGDEQYF	TGTGCCAGCAGGGAGACTGGCGGGGACGAGCAGTACTTC
NA	TRBV20-1	TRBJ1-6	NA	CSARVSQSFHF	TGCAGTGCCAGGGTTTCTCAATCGTTCCACTTT
NA	TRBV6-6	TRBJ1-2	NA	CASSDFGDPNYGYTF	TGTGCCAGCAGTGATTTCGGGGATCCTAACTATGGCTACACCTTC